These 10 T cell receptor beta chains share one sample of origin, sequenced in a study of CD8 T cells in ankylosing spondylitis. TCRdb processed the 5' RACE reads anew with MiXCR; each CDR3 protein has one entry. The sample consists of 200,000 to 300,000 distinct CDR3 sequences, around 9.2% of them appearing once. The source material was blood, either unsorted or a sorted T cell fraction (not recorded which). These receptors came from a male donor with ankylosing spondylitis or in good health (not recorded which).

This chain joins TRBV5-6 and TRBJ1-2, with D uncertain. The CDR3 contains 15 residues. The germline V gene encodes CDR1 SGHDT and CDR2 YYEEEE. Deletions cut 4 bases from V and 4 bases from J, with 17 bases between. The CDR3 DNA reads as TGTGCCAGCAGCGCGAACGGAGTAAGACCCTATGGCTACACCTTC. The encoded protein is CASSANGVRPYGYTF.

This clonotype was observed a few times. V is TRBV29-1 and J is TRBJ2-7, with D tentatively TRBD1 (6 bases). The V end lost 5 bases, the J end lost 0 bases, and 17 bases lay between the germline ends. CDR1 is SQVTM, CDR2 ANQGSEA, per germline. The CDR3 is 15 residues long. The CDR3 sequence: CSVNGAGAFSYEQYF. The CDR3 region has the DNA TGCAGCGTTAACGGGGCAGGGGCCTTCTCCTACGAGCAGTACTTC.

The table lists this clonotype with many counts. J is TRBJ2-4 and V is TRBV20-1; TRBD1 might be the D (6 bases). The CDR3 totals 15 residues. Trimming removed 0 bases at V and 5 bases at J, with 14 bases between. Germline V gene data show CDR1 as DFQATT and CDR2 as SNEGSKA (reference sequence). CDR3 DNA sequence: TGCAGTGCTAGAGATCCCAGGGGTAGCGAAAACATTCAGTACTTC. Its translation: CSARDPRGSENIQYF.

This clonotype was recorded at least ten times. The chain couples TRBV2 to TRBJ2-4; a weak D match, TRBD2 (5 bases). CDR3 length: 15 residues. V was cut by 7 bases and J by 0 bases, with 13 bases left in between. Germline V lookup: CDR1 SNHLY, CDR2 FYNNEI. CDR3 coding DNA: TGTGCCAGCATAAACGCTGGGAGAGCCAAAAACATTCAGTACTTC. Its protein is CASINAGRAKNIQYF.

This clonotype was counted between two and nine times. This chain joins TRBV30 and TRBJ1-5; the D gene is possibly TRBD1 (5 bases). CDR3 length: 13 residues. Germline V lookup: CDR1 GTSNPN, CDR2 SVGIG (reference sequence). Between the trimmed V and J ends, which lost 3 bases and 9 bases, there was a span of 15 bases. CDR3 amino acids: CAWSPFGGGPQHF. The CDR3 DNA is TGTGCCTGGAGCCCCTTCGGGGGGGGGCCCCAGCATTTT.

The J gene is TRBJ1-1, the V gene TRBV5-1; maybe TRBD1 (5 bases). This CDR3 is 13 amino acids long. Trimming stripped 0 bases from V and 11 bases from J, with 14 bases between. Germline CDR1 is SGHRS and CDR2 is YFSETQ. Here the CDR3 DNA reads TGCGCCAGCAGCTTGGAGGTGGGGCAGGATGCTTTCTTT. This encodes CASSLEVGQDAFF.

This clonotype was seen only a few times. The chain has TRBV20-1 and TRBJ2-2; tentatively, D is TRBD2 (6 bases). The ends were cut back, 3 bases at V and 4 bases at J, with 9 bases in the middle. The germline V gene encodes CDR1 DFQATT and CDR2 SNEGSKA (reference sequence). This CDR3 is built from 13 residues. This CDR3 reads CSAREGSTGELFF. The CDR3 nucleotides are TGCAGTGCTAGGGAGGGAAGCACCGGGGAGCTGTTTTTT.

In this sample, this clonotype turned up many times. The J gene is TRBJ1-2, the V gene TRBV7-9; D is unresolved. The ends were cut back, 1 base at V and 7 bases at J, with 7 bases in the middle. This CDR3 comprises 12 residues. Germline assignment: CDR1 SEHNR and CDR2 FQNEAQ (reference sequence). CDR3 coding DNA: TGTGCCAGCAGCTTAGAACGCTTTGGCTACACCTTC. Translation: CASSLERFGYTF.

This clonotype has just a few counts. The V and J genes are TRBV4-1 and TRBJ2-7; D not certain. Germline V gene sequence: CDR1 MGHRA, CDR2 YSYEKL. V was pared by 4 bases and J by 5 bases, with 12 bases between. This CDR3 has 13 residues. CDR3 loop: CASSLLGWDEQYF. The CDR3 DNA is TGCGCCAGCAGCCTCCTCGGATGGGACGAGCAGTACTTC.

The table lists this clonotype with many counts. This chain uses TRBV4-2 with TRBJ1-4; D remains unclear. Germline CDR1 and CDR2: LGHNA and YNFKEQ. CDR3 length: 16 residues. V was trimmed by 0 bases and J by 1 base, leaving 9 bases between them. CDR3 loop: CASSQDSGRTNEKLFF. In nucleotides, the CDR3 is TGTGCCAGCAGCCAAGATTCGGGGAGAACTAATGAAAAACTGTTTTTT.